The 12 T cell receptor beta chains below all came from one sample that was sequenced in a study of radiotherapy plus CTLA-4 blockade in lung cancer. The data were produced by immunoSEQ multiplex PCR, yet TCRdb's version contains in-frame clones alone and is incomplete. The sample includes approximately 45,000 clones, roughly 60% of them seen just once. Specimen: peripheral blood, collected from a patient treated with radiotherapy plus ipilimumab. Receptors originate from a human donor with non-small cell lung cancer who had a partial response to radiotherapy plus ipilimumab.

The chain uses TRBV9 and TRBJ2-3, with unresolved D. CDR3 size: 13 residues. Trimming pared 3 bases from V and 0 bases from J, leaving 5 bases between. The germline V gene has CDR1 SGDLS and CDR2 YYNGEE. The CDR3 nucleotides read TGTGCCAGCAGCGGTCCTAGCACAGATACGCAGTATTTT. Its protein is CASSGPSTDTQYF.

This chain joins TRBV6-1 and TRBJ2-7; maybe TRBD2 (7 bases). The V gene's germline CDR1 is MNHNS and CDR2 SASEGT. V was clipped by 10 bases and J by 6 bases, with 13 bases between them. The CDR3 runs to 11 residues. CDR3 DNA sequence: TGTGCCATCACGAGGGGGGGCGAGCAGTACTTC. Its protein is CAITRGGEQYF.

The chain combines TRBV4-3 with TRBJ1-3; no clear D gene. The CDR3 is made up of 15 amino acids. With 1 base removed from V and 0 bases from J, the gap between germline ends came to 7 bases. Germline assignment: CDR1 LGHNA and CDR2 YSLEER. CDR3 sequence (DNA): TGCGCCAGCAGCCAAGGCAGGTCCTCTGGAAACACCATATATTTT. Protein: CASSQGRSSGNTIYF.

The chain carries TRBV6-1 and TRBJ2-1, with D maybe TRBD2 (5 bases). The CDR3 has 14 amino acids. Germline lookup yields CDR1 MNHNS and CDR2 SASEGT. The V end lost 6 bases, the J end lost 2 bases, and 11 bases lay between the germline ends. The CDR3 sequence: CASRVGLAYNEQFF. Written as DNA, the CDR3 is TGTGCCAGCAGGGTCGGACTTGCCTACAATGAGCAGTTCTTC.

This clone was counted between two and nine times. V is TRBV12-5 and J is TRBJ2-1; no clear D gene. The ends were cut back, 6 bases at V and 7 bases at J, with 22 bases in the middle. This CDR3 spans 16 amino acids. Per the germline V gene, CDR1 is LGHNT and CDR2 is FRNRAP. In nucleotides, the CDR3 is TGTGCTAGTGGGCTGATGGATGTGATGATCGGGAATGAGCAGTTCTTC. This gives the protein CASGLMDVMIGNEQFF. Full variable domain (rest looked up from reference TRBV12-5 and TRBJ2-1): DARVTQTPRHKVTEMGQEVTMRCQPILGHNTVFWYRQTMMQGLELLAYFRNRAPLDDSGMPKDRFSAEMPDATLATLKIQPSEPRDSAVYFCASGLMDVMIGNEQFFGPGTRLTVL.

The chain couples TRBV2 to TRBJ1-1; maybe TRBD1 (6 bases). Trimming took off 6 bases at V and 2 bases at J, with 10 bases between the two ends. The CDR3 has 13 residues. Germline V gene lookup returns CDR1 SNHLY and CDR2 FYNNEI. DNA for the CDR3: TGTGCCAGCAGCCGGACAGAAAACACTGAAGCTTTCTTT. It specifies CASSRTENTEAFF.

This clone was counted a few times. This chain uses TRBV21-1 with TRBJ2-1; no DNA check was done on the table's D call, TRBD2. TRBV21-1 is deemed a pseudogene. This CDR3 spans 15 amino acids. In DNA form, the CDR3 reads TGTGCCAGCACTCATACGGCTAGCGGACAAGATGAGCAGTTCTTC. It is translated as CASTHTASGQDEQFF.

The V call is TRBV10-3, the J call TRBJ1-5, with D tentatively TRBD1 (6 bases). This CDR3 is built from 16 residues. Trimming cost V 3 bases and J 2 bases, with 14 bases left between them. Germline lookup yields CDR1 ENHRY and CDR2 SYGVKD. CDR3 bases: TGTGCCATCAGTGAAGATCGGGGGGCGGGCAATCAGCCCCAGCATTTT. Encoded protein: CAISEDRGAGNQPQHF.

This sequence joins TRBV12-5 and TRBJ2-5; D is ambiguous. The CDR3 spans 11 residues. Trimming pared 3 bases from V and 5 bases from J, leaving 4 bases between. Looked up from germline, CDR1 is LGHNT and CDR2 is FRNRAP. CDR3 DNA sequence: TGTGCTAGTGGTTTCGGGGAGACCCAGTACTTC. It yields the protein CASGFGETQYF. The variable domain in full, with the rest retrieved from reference TRBV12-5 and TRBJ2-5, is DARVTQTPRHKVTEMGQEVTMRCQPILGHNTVFWYRQTMMQGLELLAYFRNRAPLDDSGMPKDRFSAEMPDATLATLKIQPSEPRDSAVYFCASGFGETQYFGPGTRLLVL.

The rearrangement joins TRBV9 to TRBJ2-5; a weak D match, TRBD1 (5 bases). Per germline, CDR1 SGDLS and CDR2 YYNGEE. The CDR3 totals 15 residues. V lost 0 bases, J lost 1 base, and 10 bases lay in between. For the CDR3, the DNA is TGTGCCAGCAGCGTAGTAGGGGCGGTCCAAGAGACCCAGTACTTC. Its translation: CASSVVGAVQETQYF.

The chain has TRBV7-9 and TRBJ1-4; 9 bases line up with TRBD1. The CDR3 spans 15 residues. Germline V gene lookup returns CDR1 SEHNR and CDR2 FQNEAQ (reference sequence). Trimming cost V 4 bases and J 8 bases; bases outside gene matches: 8. CDR3 DNA sequence: TGTGCCAGCAGCTCAACAGGGGGCCCAGACGAAAAACTGTTTTTT. It is translated as CASSSTGGPDEKLFF.

The rearrangement joins TRBV29-1 to TRBJ2-7, with 12 bases identical to TRBD1. Trimming at V came to 5 bases and at J to 6 bases, leaving 5 bases not matched to a gene. From germline, CDR1 is SQVTM and CDR2 ANQGSEA. The CDR3 contains 13 residues. The CDR3: CSVLRDRGREQYF. The CDR3 DNA reads as TGCAGCGTTCTCCGGGACAGGGGGCGCGAGCAGTACTTC.